This T cell receptor beta chain emerged from a study of blood T cell repertoires in COVID-19. Trimming pared 1 base from V and 5 bases from J, leaving 8 bases between. The CDR3 contains 13 residues. The germline V gene encodes CDR1 SGHVS and CDR2 FQNEAQ. In the source study's methods: Using reference gene primer amplification, nucleated cell counts were estimated. Clones were sequenced by immunoSEQ multiplex PCR, and TCRdb holds only the in-frame ones, with some missing. The V and J calls and clone size were taken over from that table, and D and trimming were inferred from the DNA. The data show roughly 130,000 clones, roughly 83% seen once.

V usage is TRBV7-8 and J usage is TRBJ1-1, with no clear D. The clonotype comes from a man in his fifties who had recovered from COVID-19. Sequenced input: PBMCs or T cells enriched from blood (not recorded which). CDR3 nucleotides: TGTGCCAGCAGCTTAGTACGGGATACTGAAGCTTTCTTT. Protein product: CASSLVRDTEAFF.